This entry is about one T cell receptor (beta chain). These data originate in a study of CD8 T cells in Susac syndrome. The study sequenced TCR beta in blood CD8+ and CD4+ T cells. Those who served as multiple sclerosis controls were treatment-naive patients with stable or active relapsing-remitting disease. The authors negatively isolated CD8+ and CD4+ T cells and FACS-enriched TEMRA cells. RNA amounts of 0.5 to 1 ug underwent reverse transcription with random hexamers. TCRdb reprocessed the immunoSEQ multiplex PCR reads with MiXCR, giving one entry per CDR3 protein. The sample yields around 300,000 distinct CDR3 sequences, 92% seen once. The clonotype comes from a human donor with multiple sclerosis. The sample was CD4+ T cells from PBMCs.

This CDR3 is CASITGLAVETQYF. CDR3 DNA sequence: TGTGCCAGCATAACCGGACTAGCCGTGGAGACCCAGTACTTC. The rearrangement joins TRBV7-8 to TRBJ2-5; TRBD2 aligns across 8 bases. Germline-derived CDR1 and CDR2 are SGHVS and FQNEAQ. The V and J ends lost 7 bases and 5 bases, in that order; junction bases with no gene match: 9. This CDR3 has 14 residues. Looking up the rest from reference TRBV7-8 and TRBJ2-5 gives the full variable domain: GAGVSQSPRYKVAKRGQDVALRCDPISGHVSLFWYQQALGQGPEFLTYFQNEAQLDKSGLPSDRFFAERPEGSVSTLKIQRTQQEDSAVYLCASITGLAVETQYFGPGTRLLVL.